This T cell receptor (beta chain) was captured by sequencing in a study of Ad26.COV2.S vaccination and SARS-CoV-2 variants. Study results and limitations: Vaccine recipients showed a spike-specific TCR breadth that was higher than in placebo recipients. It was found that vaccine and placebo recipients had similar non-spike TCR breadth.

Generated by immunoSEQ multiplex PCR, the TCRdb table keeps only in-frame clones and is missing some. There are 350,000 to 550,000 clones in the sample; 75% to 90% occur only once, and about 2.7% lies in the top ten. Unmatched junction bases numbered 8, after V lost 1 base and J lost 3 bases. The CDR3 sequence is 16 residues long. CDR1 and CDR2 from the germline V gene are PRHDT and FYEKMQ (reference sequence). Treatment indicated: around 19 received Ad26.COV2.S at low or high dose, single or two shots; 5 received placebo; per-sample allocation not given. Sampling took place 63 days after the first vaccine or placebo injection. An Ad26 vector that expressed Wuhan-strain SARS-CoV-2 spike constituted the vaccine. In regard to this clone: Its antigen remains unidentified.

The source is a person aged 18-65 years who received the Ad26.COV2.S COVID-19 vaccine or a placebo. The source material was peripheral blood, sampled in a trial of Ad26.COV2.S vaccine versus placebo. This chain joins TRBV13 and TRBJ1-2, with 7 bases identical to TRBD1. CDR3 sequence: CASSLEGSTGYYGYTF. CDR3 sequence (DNA): TGTGCCAGCAGCTTAGAGGGATCGACAGGGTACTATGGCTACACCTTC. Drawing the rest from reference TRBV13 and TRBJ1-2, the complete variable domain is AAGVIQSPRHLIKEKRETATLKCYPIPRHDTVYWYQQGPGQDPQFLISFYEKMQSDKGSIPDRFSAQQFSDYHSELNMSSLELGDSALYFCASSLEGSTGYYGYTFGSGTRLTVV.